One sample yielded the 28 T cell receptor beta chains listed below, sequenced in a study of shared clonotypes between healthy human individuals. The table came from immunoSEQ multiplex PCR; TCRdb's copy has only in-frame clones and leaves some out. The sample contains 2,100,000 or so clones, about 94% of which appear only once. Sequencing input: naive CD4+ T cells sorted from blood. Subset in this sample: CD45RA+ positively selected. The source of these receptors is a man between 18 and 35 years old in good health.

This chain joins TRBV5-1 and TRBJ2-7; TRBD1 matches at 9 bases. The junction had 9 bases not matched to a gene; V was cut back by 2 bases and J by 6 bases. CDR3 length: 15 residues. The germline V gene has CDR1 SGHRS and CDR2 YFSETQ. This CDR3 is CASSFGGTGRPEQYF. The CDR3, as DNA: TGCGCCAGCAGCTTCGGTGGGACAGGGCGACCCGAGCAGTACTTC.

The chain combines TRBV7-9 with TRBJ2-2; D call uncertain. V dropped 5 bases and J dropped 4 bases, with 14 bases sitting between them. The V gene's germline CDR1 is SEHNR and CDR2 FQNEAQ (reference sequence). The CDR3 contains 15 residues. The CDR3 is CASSPHLLLTGELFF. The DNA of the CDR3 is TGTGCCAGCAGCCCGCACCTACTACTCACCGGGGAGCTGTTTTTT.

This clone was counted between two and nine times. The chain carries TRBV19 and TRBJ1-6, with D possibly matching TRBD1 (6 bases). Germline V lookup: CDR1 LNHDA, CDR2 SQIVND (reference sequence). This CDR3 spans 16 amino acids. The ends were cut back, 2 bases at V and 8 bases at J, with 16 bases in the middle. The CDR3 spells CASSISGQRLDSPLHF. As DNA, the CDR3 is TGTGCCAGTAGTATAAGTGGACAGCGGTTAGATTCACCCCTCCACTTT.

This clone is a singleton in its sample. The CDR3 bases are TGTGCCAGCAGTGACCCGGGACTAGCTTTCGATGAGCAGTTCTTC. The encoded protein is CASSDPGLAFDEQFF. The rearrangement joins TRBV2 to TRBJ2-1; TRBD2 aligns across 9 bases. V trimming: 3 bases; J trimming: 8 bases; junction bases outside the gene matches: 8. Germline CDR1 is SNHLY and CDR2 is FYNNEI. This CDR3 is 15 amino acids long.

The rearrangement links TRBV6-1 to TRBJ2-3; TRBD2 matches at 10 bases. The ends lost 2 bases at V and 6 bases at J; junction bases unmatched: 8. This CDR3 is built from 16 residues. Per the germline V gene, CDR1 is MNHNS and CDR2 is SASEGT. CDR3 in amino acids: CASSEWSSGGWDTQYF. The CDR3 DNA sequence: TGTGCCAGCAGTGAATGGTCTAGCGGGGGCTGGGATACGCAGTATTTT.

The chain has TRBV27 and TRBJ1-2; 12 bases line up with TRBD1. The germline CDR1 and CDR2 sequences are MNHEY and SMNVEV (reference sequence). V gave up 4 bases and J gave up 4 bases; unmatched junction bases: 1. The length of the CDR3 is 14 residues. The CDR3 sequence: CASSWGQGAYGYTF. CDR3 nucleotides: TGTGCCAGCAGTTGGGGACAGGGGGCCTATGGCTACACCTTC.

Here the CDR3 DNA reads TGTGCCAGTAGTATAGGGCGAACAGGGCTGCGGGATGGCTACACCTTC. The encoded protein is CASSIGRTGLRDGYTF. This chain connects TRBV19 to TRBJ1-2; D might be TRBD1 (6 bases). Germline V gives CDR1 LNHDA, CDR2 SQIVND (reference sequence). Trimming cost V 1 base and J 6 bases, with 18 bases left between them. This CDR3 has 16 residues.

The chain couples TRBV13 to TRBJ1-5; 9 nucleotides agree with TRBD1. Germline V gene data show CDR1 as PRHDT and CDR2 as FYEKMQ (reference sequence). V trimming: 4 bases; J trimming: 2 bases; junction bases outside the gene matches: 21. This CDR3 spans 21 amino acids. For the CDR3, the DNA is TGTGCCAGCAGCTGGGGGGCCCGGGACAGGGTTTATGAGTCTGGCAATCAGCCCCAGCATTTT. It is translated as CASSWGARDRVYESGNQPQHF.

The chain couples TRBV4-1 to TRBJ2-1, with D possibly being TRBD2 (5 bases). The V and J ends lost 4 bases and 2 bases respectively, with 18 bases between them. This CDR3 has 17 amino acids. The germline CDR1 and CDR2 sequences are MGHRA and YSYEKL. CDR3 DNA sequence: TGCGCCAGCAGCCTTTCCGGTACTAGTGACCCCTACAATGAGCAGTTCTTC. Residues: CASSLSGTSDPYNEQFF.

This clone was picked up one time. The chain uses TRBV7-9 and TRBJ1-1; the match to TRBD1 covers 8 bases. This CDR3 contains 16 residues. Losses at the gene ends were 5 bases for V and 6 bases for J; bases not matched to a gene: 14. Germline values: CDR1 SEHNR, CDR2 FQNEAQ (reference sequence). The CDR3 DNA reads TGTGCCAGCAGCCGACCGACAGGGGAGGGTACCTCTGAAGCTTTCTTT. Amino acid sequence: CASSRPTGEGTSEAFF.

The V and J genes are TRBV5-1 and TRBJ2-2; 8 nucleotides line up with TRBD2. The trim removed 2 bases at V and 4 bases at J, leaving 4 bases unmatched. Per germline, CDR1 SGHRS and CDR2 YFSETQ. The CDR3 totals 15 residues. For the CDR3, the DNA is TGCGCCAGCAGCTTTAGCGGGGCGGGCACCGGGGAGCTGTTTTTT. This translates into CASSFSGAGTGELFF.

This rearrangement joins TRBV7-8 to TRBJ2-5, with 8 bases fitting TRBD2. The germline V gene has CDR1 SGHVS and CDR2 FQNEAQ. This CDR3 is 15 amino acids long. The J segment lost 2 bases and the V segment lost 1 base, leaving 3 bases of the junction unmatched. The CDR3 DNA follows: TGTGCCAGCAGCTTAGATAGCGGGATTCAAGAGACCCAGTACTTC. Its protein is CASSLDSGIQETQYF.

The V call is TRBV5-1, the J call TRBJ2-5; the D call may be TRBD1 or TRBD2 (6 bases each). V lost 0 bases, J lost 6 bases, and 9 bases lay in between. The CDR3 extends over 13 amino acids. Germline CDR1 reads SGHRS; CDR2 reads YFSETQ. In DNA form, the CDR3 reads TGCGCCAGCAGCTTGGCGGGGGCCCAGACCCAGTACTTC. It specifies CASSLAGAQTQYF. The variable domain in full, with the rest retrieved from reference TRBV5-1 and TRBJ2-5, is KAGVTQTPRYLIKTRGQQVTLSCSPISGHRSVSWYQQTPGQGLQFLFEYFSETQRNKGNFPGRFSGRQFSNSRSEMNVSTLELGDSALYLCASSLAGAQTQYFGPGTRLLVL.

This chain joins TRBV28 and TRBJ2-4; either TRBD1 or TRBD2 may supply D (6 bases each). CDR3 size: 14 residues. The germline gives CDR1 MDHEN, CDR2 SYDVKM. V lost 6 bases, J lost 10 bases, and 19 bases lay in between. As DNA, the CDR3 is TGTGCCAGCAGACCGGGGGCAGGGCCCGGAATTCAGTACTTC. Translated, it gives CASRPGAGPGIQYF.

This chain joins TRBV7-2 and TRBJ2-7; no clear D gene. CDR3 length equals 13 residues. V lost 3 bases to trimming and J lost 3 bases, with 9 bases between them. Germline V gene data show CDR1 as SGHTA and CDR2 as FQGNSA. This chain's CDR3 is CASSFFGRYEQYF. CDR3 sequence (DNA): TGTGCCAGCAGCTTTTTCGGCCGCTACGAGCAGTACTTC. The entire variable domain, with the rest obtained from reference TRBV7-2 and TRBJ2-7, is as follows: GAGVSQSPSNKVTEKGKDVELRCDPISGHTALYWYRQSLGQGLEFLIYFQGNSAPDKSGLPSDRFSAERTGGSVSTLTIQRTQQEDSAVYLCASSFFGRYEQYFGPGTRLTVT.

The CDR3 protein is CASSEWIGTSRPQPQHF. CDR3 nucleotides: TGCGCCAGCAGTGAGTGGATCGGGACTTCTCGTCCTCAGCCCCAGCATTTT. The rearrangement joins TRBV10-2 to TRBJ1-5; tentatively, D is TRBD1 (5 bases). The CDR3 contains 17 residues. The V gene lost 1 base and the J gene lost 6 bases, with 19 bases spanning the gap. Germline V CDR1 and CDR2: WSHSY, SAAADI.

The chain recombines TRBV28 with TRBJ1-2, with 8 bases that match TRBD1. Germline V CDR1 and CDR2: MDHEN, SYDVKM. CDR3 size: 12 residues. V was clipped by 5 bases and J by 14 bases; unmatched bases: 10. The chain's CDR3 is CASSEKNRGLTF. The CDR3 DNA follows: TGTGCCAGCAGTGAGAAGAACAGGGGGTTGACCTTC.

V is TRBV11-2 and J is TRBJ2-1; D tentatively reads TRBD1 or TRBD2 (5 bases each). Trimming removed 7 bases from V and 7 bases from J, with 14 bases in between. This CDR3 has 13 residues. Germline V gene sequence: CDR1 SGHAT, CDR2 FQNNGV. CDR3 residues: CASKRGVDNEQFF. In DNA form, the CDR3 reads TGTGCCAGCAAGAGGGGAGTTGATAATGAGCAGTTCTTC.

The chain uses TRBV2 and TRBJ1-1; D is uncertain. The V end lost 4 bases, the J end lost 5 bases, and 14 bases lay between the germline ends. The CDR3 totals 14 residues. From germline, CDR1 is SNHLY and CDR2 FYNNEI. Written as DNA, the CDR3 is TGTGCCAGCAGTGCGACCCGTGGGTCGACTGAAGCTTTCTTT. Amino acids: CASSATRGSTEAFF.

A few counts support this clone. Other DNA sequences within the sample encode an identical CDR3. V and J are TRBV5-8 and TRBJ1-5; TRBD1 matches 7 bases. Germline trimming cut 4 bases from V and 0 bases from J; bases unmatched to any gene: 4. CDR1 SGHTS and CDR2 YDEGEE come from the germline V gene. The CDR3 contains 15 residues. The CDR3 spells CASSPGQYSNQPQHF. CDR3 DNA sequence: TGTGCCAGCAGCCCGGGACAGTATAGCAATCAGCCCCAGCATTTT.

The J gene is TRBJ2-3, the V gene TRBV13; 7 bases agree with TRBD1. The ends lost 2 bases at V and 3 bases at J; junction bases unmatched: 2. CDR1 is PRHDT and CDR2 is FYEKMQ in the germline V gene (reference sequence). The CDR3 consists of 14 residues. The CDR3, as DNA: TGTGCCAGCAGCTTACCAGGGGGTACAGATACGCAGTATTTT. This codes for CASSLPGGTDTQYF.

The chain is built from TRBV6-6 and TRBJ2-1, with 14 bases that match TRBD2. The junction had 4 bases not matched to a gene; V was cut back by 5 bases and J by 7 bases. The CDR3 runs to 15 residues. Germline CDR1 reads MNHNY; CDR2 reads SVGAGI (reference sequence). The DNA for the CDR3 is TGTGCCAGCAGTGGGACTAGCGGGGGTAGGAATGAGCAGTTCTTC. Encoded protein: CASSGTSGGRNEQFF.

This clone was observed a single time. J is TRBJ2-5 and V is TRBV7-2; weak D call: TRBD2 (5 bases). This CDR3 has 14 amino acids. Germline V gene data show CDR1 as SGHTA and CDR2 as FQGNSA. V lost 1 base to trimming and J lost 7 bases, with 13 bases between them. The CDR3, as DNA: TGTGCCAGCAGCTTAGGTCGGGTAGAGGGGACCCAGTACTTC. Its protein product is CASSLGRVEGTQYF.

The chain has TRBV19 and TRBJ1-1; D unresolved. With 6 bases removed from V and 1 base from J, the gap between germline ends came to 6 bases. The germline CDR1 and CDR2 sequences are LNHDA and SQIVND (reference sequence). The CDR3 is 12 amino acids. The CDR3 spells CASSERNTEAFF. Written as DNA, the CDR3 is TGTGCCAGTAGCGAAAGGAACACTGAAGCTTTCTTT.

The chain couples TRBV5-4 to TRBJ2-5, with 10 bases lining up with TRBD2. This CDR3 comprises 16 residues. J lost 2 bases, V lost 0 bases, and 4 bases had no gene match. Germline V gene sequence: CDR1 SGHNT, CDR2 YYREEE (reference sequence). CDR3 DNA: TGTGCCAGCAGCTTGGGAGTTAGCGGGGGGCAAGAGACCCAGTACTTC. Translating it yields CASSLGVSGGQETQYF.

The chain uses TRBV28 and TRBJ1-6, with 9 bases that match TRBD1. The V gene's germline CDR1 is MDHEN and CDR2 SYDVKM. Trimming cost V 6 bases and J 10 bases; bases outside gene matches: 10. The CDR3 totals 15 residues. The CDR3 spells CASSRGTGLGSPLHF. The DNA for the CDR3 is TGTGCCAGCAGCCGCGGGACAGGGTTAGGATCACCCCTCCACTTT.

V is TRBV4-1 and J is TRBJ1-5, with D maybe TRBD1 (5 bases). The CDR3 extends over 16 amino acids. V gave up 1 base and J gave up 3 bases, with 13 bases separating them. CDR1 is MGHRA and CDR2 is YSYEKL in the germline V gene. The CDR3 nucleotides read TGCGCCAGCAGCCAAGGGGAAGGGACCTACAATCAGCCCCAGCATTTT. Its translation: CASSQGEGTYNQPQHF.

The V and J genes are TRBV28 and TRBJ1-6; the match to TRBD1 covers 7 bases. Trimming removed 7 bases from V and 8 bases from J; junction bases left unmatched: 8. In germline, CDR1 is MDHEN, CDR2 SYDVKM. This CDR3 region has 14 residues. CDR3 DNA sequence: TGTGCCAGCATCTCTCAGGGGGGACATTCACCCCTCCACTTT. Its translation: CASISQGGHSPLHF.